The TCR beta chain described here comes from a study of CD8+ T cells in alopecia areata. Comment on this clone: What it binds is not known.

Study-level findings and limits: Both scalp clonality and the expanded CD8+ clones among the top 100 showed a significant decrease with tofacitinib. An increase in clonality over normal scalp was evident in lesional scalp, especially alopecia totalis/universalis.

Regarding treatment: oral pan-JAK inhibitor, 5-10 mg twice daily. The germline CDR1 and CDR2 sequences are GTSNPN and SVGIG (reference sequence). V lost 2 bases and J lost 7, with 17 bases in between. The CDR3 extends over 14 amino acids. Extraction and reverse transcription of RNA yielded cDNA as the sequencing template. This table comes from immunoSEQ multiplex PCR, and its TCRdb copy is limited to in-frame clones, with some not included. The sample holds about 210,000 clones; over 60% are singletons and the top ten take around 3.9%. The chain couples TRBV30 to TRBJ1-1, with D uncertain. The material sequenced was CD4+ T cells sorted from blood, taken at week 4, from a patient treated with tofacitinib. The TCR comes from a human donor with alopecia areata. The CDR3 DNA sequence: TGTGCCTGGAGTCTCCACTCCTTGGGGAGTGAAGCTTTCTTT. As protein: CAWSLHSLGSEAFF.